The table lists the clone carrying this TCR beta chain with a few counts. Its antigen is undetermined. Unmatched junction bases numbered 6, after V lost 4 bases and J lost 5 bases. The CDR3 sequence is 15 residues long. Generation of TCR beta libraries employed quantitative 5'-RACE incorporating molecular barcodes. One entry per CDR3 protein results from TCRdb running MiXCR on the 5' RACE reads. Among 300,000 to 350,000 distinct CDR3 sequences, less than 25% were seen once, and the ten largest hold 3.5%. These data come from a study of CD8 T cells in ankylosing spondylitis. Study-wide results and caveats: Prior work had noted some motif variants in reactive arthritis blood and synovial fluid. Matched synovial fluid from ankylosing spondylitis patients was reported to be enriched for disease-linked clones.

The sequencing sample was made of blood, either unsorted or a sorted T cell fraction (not recorded which). J is TRBJ1-4 and V is TRBV12-3 or TRBV12-4, with TRBD1 identical over 8 bases. The clonotype comes from a female donor with ankylosing spondylitis or in good health (not recorded which). For the CDR3, the DNA is TGTGCCAGCAGTTCGGGGACAGGCCACAATGAAAAACTGTTTTTT. Residues: CASSSGTGHNEKLFF.